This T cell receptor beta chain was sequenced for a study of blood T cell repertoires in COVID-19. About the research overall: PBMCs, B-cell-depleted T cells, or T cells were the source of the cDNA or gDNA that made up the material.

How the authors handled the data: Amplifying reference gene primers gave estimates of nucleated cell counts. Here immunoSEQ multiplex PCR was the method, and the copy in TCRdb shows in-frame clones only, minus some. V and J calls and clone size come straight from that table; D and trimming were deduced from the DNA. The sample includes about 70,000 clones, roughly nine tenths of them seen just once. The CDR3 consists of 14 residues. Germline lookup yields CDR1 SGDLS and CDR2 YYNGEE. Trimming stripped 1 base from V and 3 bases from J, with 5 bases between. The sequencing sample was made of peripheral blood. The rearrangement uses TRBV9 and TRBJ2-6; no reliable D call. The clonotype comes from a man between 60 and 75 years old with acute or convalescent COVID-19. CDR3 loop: CASSVSSGANVLTF. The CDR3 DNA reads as TGTGCCAGCAGCGTATCTAGTGGGGCCAACGTCCTGACTTTC.